A single sample gave rise to the 19 T cell receptor beta chains below, sequenced in a study of blood T cell repertoires in COVID-19 (TCRdb year 2020). Library preparation was by the immunoSEQ multiplex PCR assay. TCRdb holds this immuneACCESS table with in-frame rearrangements only. Some clones are missing; in checked studies, unresolved V genes explain under half, and the rest has no known cause. In all, the sample holds around 60,000 clones, and 89% of those were seen once. Roughly an eighth of the sample is held by the ten biggest clonotypes. The sample taken for sequencing was peripheral blood. The source of these receptors is a woman in her sixties or seventies with active COVID-19.

V usage is TRBV27 and J usage is TRBJ2-3; 10 bases map to TRBD2. Germline assignment: CDR1 MNHEY and CDR2 SMNVEV (reference sequence). Unmatched junction bases numbered 13, after V lost 5 bases and J lost 5 bases. The CDR3 is 17 amino acids. CDR3 sequence (DNA): TGTGCCAGCAGTCCTGTCTTACTAGCGGGGTGGCGAGATACGCAGTATTTT. The encoded protein is CASSPVLLAGWRDTQYF.

The rearrangement joins TRBV2 to TRBJ2-3, with D perhaps matching TRBD1 (6 bases). The CDR3 extends over 14 amino acids. Germline CDR1 and CDR2: SNHLY and FYNNEI. Deletions cut 5 bases from V and 2 bases from J, with 11 bases between. As DNA, the CDR3 is TGTGCCAGCAGTCGCGGACAGTACACAGATACGCAGTATTTT. It encodes CASSRGQYTDTQYF.

J is TRBJ1-4 and V is TRBV6-5; D remains unclear. Trimming stripped 6 bases from V and 8 bases from J, with 13 bases between. Germline CDR1 MNHEY, CDR2 SVGAGI. The CDR3 runs 13 residues. This CDR3 reads CASRANSREKLFF. In DNA, the CDR3 is TGTGCCAGCAGGGCAAACAGCAGGGAAAAACTGTTTTTT.

This chain links TRBV7-2 with TRBJ2-1, with D tentatively TRBD2 (5 bases). The V end lost 6 bases, the J end lost 0 bases, and 12 bases lay between the germline ends. This CDR3 contains 15 residues. From germline, CDR1 is SGHTA and CDR2 FQGNSA. The CDR3 is CASSQSGSSYNEQFF. The CDR3 DNA is TGTGCCAGCAGTCAAAGCGGAAGCTCCTACAATGAGCAGTTCTTC.

The chain recombines TRBV6-6 with TRBJ1-1; D is perhaps TRBD1 (6 bases). Germline-derived CDR1 and CDR2 are MNHNY and SVGAGI (reference sequence). V was clipped by 5 bases and J by 5 bases, with 30 bases between them. CDR3 length: 19 amino acids. CDR3 sequence (DNA): TGTGCCAGCAGTCTATATGGGCCCGTTGGGAGGGGAGGGGGGACTGAAGCTTTCTTT. Translating gives CASSLYGPVGRGGGTEAFF.

The V gene is TRBV3-1 (or the pseudogene TRBV3-2), the J gene TRBJ2-3, with D maybe TRBD1 (5 bases). The germline CDR1 and CDR2 sequences are LGHDT and YNNKEL (reference sequence). There are 15 residues in the CDR3. Trimming removed 3 bases at V and 6 bases at J, with 16 bases between. CDR3 bases: TGTGCCAGCAGCCAGGGGCCCGGCAAGGGGGATACGCAGTATTTT. This encodes CASSQGPGKGDTQYF.

The chain combines TRBV14 with TRBJ1-1, with a weak D call TRBD1 (6 bases). V was pared by 4 bases and J by 5 bases, with 20 bases between. The CDR3 length is 16 residues. CDR1 SGHDN and CDR2 FVKESK come from the germline V gene. The CDR3 DNA follows: TGTGCCAGCAGCCGACGCCATGGGGGCGGCGGGACTGAAGCTTTCTTT. This sequence encodes CASSRRHGGGGTEAFF.

The rearrangement links TRBV5-1 to TRBJ2-7, with 7 bases that match TRBD1. The CDR3 runs 15 residues. The V gene's germline CDR1 is SGHRS and CDR2 YFSETQ. The J segment lost 5 bases and the V segment lost 0 bases, leaving 8 bases of the junction unmatched. CDR3 amino acids: CASSLGQGELDEQYF. The CDR3 bases are TGCGCCAGCAGCTTGGGACAGGGAGAGCTCGACGAGCAGTACTTC.

The chain carries TRBV9 and TRBJ1-1; 8 bases align to TRBD1. Germline-derived CDR1 and CDR2 are SGDLS and YYNGEE. V was pared by 2 bases and J by 1 base, with 4 bases of the junction left unmatched. This CDR3 comprises 15 residues. CDR3 nucleotides: TGTGCCAGCAGCGTGACAGGGGATGGGAACACTGAAGCTTTCTTT. It codes for CASSVTGDGNTEAFF.

The chain uses TRBV7-9 and TRBJ2-7; maybe TRBD1 (5 bases). V was pared by 1 base and J by 4 bases, with 17 bases between. Germline CDR1 and CDR2: SEHNR and FQNEAQ (reference sequence). CDR3 length equals 16 residues. The CDR3 is CASSLVSGNGQYEQYF. The DNA for the CDR3 is TGTGCCAGCAGCTTAGTGTCCGGTAACGGACAATACGAGCAGTACTTC.

The DNA of the CDR3 is TGTGCCAGCAGCCCCGGGGGGCCCTACGAGCAGTACTTC. Residues: CASSPGGPYEQYF. This sequence joins TRBV7-3 and TRBJ2-7, with D possibly matching TRBD2 (7 bases). The CDR3 is made up of 13 amino acids. V was trimmed by 5 bases and J by 2 bases, leaving 10 bases between them. CDR1 and CDR2 (germline): SGHTA, FQGTGA.

The rearrangement links TRBV3-1 (or the pseudogene TRBV3-2) to TRBJ1-5; 7 nucleotides align to TRBD1. V gave up 1 base and J gave up 11 bases; unmatched junction bases: 14. The CDR3 has 16 residues. Germline V gene lookup returns CDR1 LGHDT and CDR2 YNNKEL (reference sequence). In DNA, the CDR3 is TGTGCCAGCAGCCAAGTTGGGACAGCCTCCGTCGAGGCCCAGCATTTT. Protein sequence: CASSQVGTASVEAQHF.

This chain links TRBV3-1 (or the pseudogene TRBV3-2) with TRBJ2-1; 15 nucleotides align to TRBD2. This CDR3 has 16 amino acids. V lost 4 bases and J lost 8; bases outside the gene matches: 6. CDR1 and CDR2 from the germline V gene are LGHDT and YNNKEL (reference sequence). Here the CDR3 reads CASSPGTSGGFHEQFF. The CDR3 DNA reads TGTGCCAGCAGCCCGGGGACTAGCGGGGGGTTCCATGAGCAGTTCTTC.

This chain uses TRBV5-1 with TRBJ2-5; 14 positions match TRBD2. The V gene end was trimmed by 1 base and the J gene end by 5 bases; junction bases not matched to a gene: 13. The length of the CDR3 is 19 residues. Germline V gives CDR1 SGHRS, CDR2 YFSETQ. The CDR3, as DNA: TGCGCCAGCAGCTTGATCGTGACTAGCGGGGGGGCCGGAGGGGAGACCCAGTACTTC. This gives the protein CASSLIVTSGGAGGETQYF. The full variable domain, rest sourced from reference TRBV5-1 and TRBJ2-5, is KAGVTQTPRYLIKTRGQQVTLSCSPISGHRSVSWYQQTPGQGLQFLFEYFSETQRNKGNFPGRFSGRQFSNSRSEMNVSTLELGDSALYLCASSLIVTSGGAGGETQYFGPGTRLLVL.

The chain couples TRBV9 to TRBJ1-6, with D possibly being TRBD1 (6 bases). V was trimmed by 0 bases and J by 5 bases, leaving 6 bases between them. Germline CDR1 is SGDLS and CDR2 is YYNGEE. The CDR3 is 14 residues long. This CDR3 reads CASSVGQDNSPLHF. CDR3 DNA: TGTGCCAGCAGCGTAGGACAGGATAATTCACCCCTCCACTTT.

This sequence joins TRBV3-1 (or the pseudogene TRBV3-2) and TRBJ2-2; 7 bases are a match to TRBD1. Germline lookup yields CDR1 LGHDT and CDR2 YNNKEL (reference sequence). The CDR3 sequence is 14 residues long. The junction had 5 bases not matched to a gene; V was cut back by 5 bases and J by 5 bases. The CDR3 is CASSSQGVTGELFF. Written as DNA, the CDR3 is TGTGCCAGCAGCAGCCAGGGGGTGACCGGGGAGCTGTTTTTT.

The rearrangement uses TRBV19 and TRBJ2-3, with TRBD2 matching over 9 bases. V dropped 5 bases and J dropped 10; count of bases not matched to a gene: 4. Germline assignment: CDR1 LNHDA and CDR2 SQIVND (reference sequence). The CDR3 contains 12 residues. The CDR3 DNA reads as TGTGCCAGTAGTTCAGCGGGGGGACCGCAGTATTTT. It yields the protein CASSSAGGPQYF.

The chain carries TRBV9 and TRBJ2-3; 15 nucleotides agree with TRBD2. The germline V gene has CDR1 SGDLS and CDR2 YYNGEE. The V and J ends lost 3 bases and 4 bases, in that order; junction bases with no gene match: 18. The length of the CDR3 is 21 residues. CDR3 loop: CASSAYLGLAGGLYIPDTQYF. The CDR3 DNA is TGTGCCAGCAGCGCCTACCTTGGACTAGCGGGGGGGCTCTACATCCCAGATACGCAGTATTTT.

The chain uses TRBV2 and TRBJ1-6; no clear D. V gave up 6 bases and J gave up 6 bases, with 15 bases separating them. From germline, CDR1 is SNHLY and CDR2 FYNNEI. The CDR3 is made up of 15 amino acids. DNA of the CDR3: TGTGCCAGCAGATTCGAGGGCGCCGTTAATTCACCCCTCCACTTT. Translation gives CASRFEGAVNSPLHF.